These 21 T cell receptor beta chains were all obtained from the same sample, sequenced in a study of T cells in Graves' hyperthyroidism and ophthalmopathy. Amplification of TCR beta CDR3 regions used RNA as the template. HTBI primers were used for first-round RT-PCR of the TCR CDR3. TCRdb re-derived calls from the multiplex PCR reads in MiXCR, one entry per CDR3 protein. The sample records 600,000 to 700,000 distinct CDR3 sequences, 45% being singletons. The source material was peripheral blood or thyroid tissue (not recorded which). Receptors were obtained from an adult man with Graves' disease, either hyperthyroidism or ophthalmopathy (not recorded which).

This clonotype has ten or more counts. The CDR3 sequence is CASTGLAVNTGELFF. The CDR3 DNA reads TGCGCCAGCACCGGACTAGCGGTGAACACCGGGGAGCTGTTTTTT. The gene calls are TRBV10-2 and TRBJ2-2; 10 positions match TRBD2. With V trimmed by 7 bases and J by 1 base, 3 bases remained unmatched. Germline CDR1 WSHSY, CDR2 SAAADI. This CDR3 region has 15 residues.

The J gene is TRBJ1-1, the V gene TRBV5-1, with 9 bases fitting TRBD1. The CDR3 is 15 residues long. V was pared by 3 bases and J by 6 bases, with 9 bases of the junction left unmatched. Germline V gene lookup returns CDR1 SGHRS and CDR2 YFSETQ. CDR3 DNA sequence: TGCGCCAGCAGCTGGCGGGACAGGGCGGCCCCTGAAGCTTTCTTT. Protein product: CASSWRDRAAPEAFF.

The sample holds many counts of this clonotype. The V gene is TRBV7-2, the J gene TRBJ1-1; D is unclear. CDR3 length: 14 residues. Germline CDR1 SGHTA, CDR2 FQGNSA. V lost 5 bases, J lost 0 bases, and 10 bases lay in between. The chain's CDR3 is CASSVTAMNTEAFF. The CDR3 DNA is TGTGCCAGCAGCGTAACGGCTATGAACACTGAAGCTTTCTTT.

The J gene is TRBJ2-2, the V gene TRBV6-5; D is perhaps TRBD2 (5 bases). Germline CDR1 and CDR2: MNHEY and SVGAGI. The CDR3 has 15 amino acids. Trimming removed 2 bases at V and 7 bases at J, with 14 bases between. CDR3 bases: TGTGCCAGCAGTTACGGGCAAGCTGGAGGCGGGGAGCTGTTTTTT. It yields the protein CASSYGQAGGGELFF.

This clonotype was seen more than once but under ten times. The chain is built from TRBV7-9 and TRBJ1-2; D unresolved. Germline CDR1 reads SEHNR; CDR2 reads FQNEAQ (reference sequence). The ends were cut back, 5 bases at V and 5 bases at J, with 9 bases in the middle. This CDR3 has 12 amino acids. The CDR3 reads CASSPENYGYTF. DNA of the CDR3: TGTGCCAGCAGCCCTGAAAATTATGGCTACACCTTC.

This clonotype occurred many times. The chain joins TRBV24-1 to TRBJ1-2; D call uncertain. Trimming took off 4 bases at V and 0 bases at J, with 8 bases between the two ends. The CDR3 extends over 14 amino acids. Germline values: CDR1 KGHDR, CDR2 SFDVKD. The CDR3 sequence is CATSDPRSNYGYTF. In nucleotides, the CDR3 is TGTGCCACCAGTGACCCCAGGTCTAACTATGGCTACACCTTC.

The chain carries TRBV6-1 and TRBJ2-2; tentatively, D is TRBD1 or TRBD2 (7 bases each). The CDR3 is 18 residues long. Germline CDR1 MNHNS, CDR2 SASEGT. Trimming stripped 8 bases from V and 5 bases from J, with 27 bases between. CDR3 loop: CASQFGRTGGGRTGELFF. Here the CDR3 DNA reads TGTGCCAGCCAATTCGGGAGGACAGGTGGAGGCCGGACCGGGGAGCTGTTTTTT.

In this sample, this clonotype turned up a few times. The rearrangement joins TRBV7-9 to TRBJ1-5; TRBD1 is a possible D gene (6 bases). Germline CDR1 and CDR2: SEHNR and FQNEAQ (reference sequence). The CDR3 is 14 residues long. Trimming stripped 5 bases from V and 5 bases from J, with 13 bases between. The CDR3 is CASSLGGLDQPQHF. The DNA for the CDR3 is TGTGCCAGCAGCCTGGGGGGGCTGGATCAGCCCCAGCATTTT.

The sample holds many counts of this clonotype. The junction departs from germline at one end; a sequencing error may be responsible. The V call is TRBV7-7, the J call TRBJ2-5; 7 positions match TRBD2. The CDR3 runs 15 residues. The V gene's germline CDR1 is SSHAT and CDR2 FNYEAQ (reference sequence). For the CDR3, the DNA is TGTGCTAGCAGCTTAGCGGGCGGGACCGTTGAGACCCAGTACTTC. Translating it yields CASSLAGGTVETQYF.

This sequence joins TRBV29-1 and TRBJ1-5; D remains ambiguous. Germline-derived CDR1 and CDR2 are SQVTM and ANQGSEA. V lost 8 bases to trimming and J lost 0 bases, with 11 bases between them. This CDR3 has 13 amino acids. CDR3 DNA: TGCAGCTTAGATGGTTATAGCAATCAGCCCCAGCATTTT. Translation gives CSLDGYSNQPQHF.

The J gene is TRBJ2-1, the V gene TRBV11-2; 8 nucleotides line up with TRBD2. CDR1 is SGHAT, CDR2 FQNNGV, per germline. The J segment lost 8 bases and the V segment lost 7 bases, leaving 13 bases of the junction unmatched. This CDR3 is 15 amino acids long. For the CDR3, the DNA is TGTGCCAGCACCACCATTTACCGGGAGGGGGATGAGCAGTTCTTC. Its translation is CASTTIYREGDEQFF.

The chain joins TRBV7-8 to TRBJ2-5; D may be TRBD2 (7 bases). Germline-derived CDR1 and CDR2 are SGHVS and FQNEAQ. Between the trimmed V and J ends, which lost 1 base and 4 bases, there was a span of 16 bases. The CDR3 runs to 16 residues. CDR3: CASSLEGGEISETQYF. The CDR3, as DNA: TGTGCCAGCAGCTTAGAAGGGGGGGAAATTTCAGAGACCCAGTACTTC.

The rearrangement links TRBV2 to TRBJ1-1; TRBD1 matches at 7 bases. The CDR3 length is 14 residues. With V trimmed by 7 bases and J by 4 bases, 9 bases remained unmatched. Looked up from germline, CDR1 is SNHLY and CDR2 is FYNNEI. The CDR3 DNA is TGTGCCAGCACTATCAATACAGGGGTCACTGAAGCTTTCTTT. Its protein product is CASTINTGVTEAFF.

This clonotype was seen only a few times. The chain recombines TRBV20-1 with TRBJ2-5, with 11 positions matching TRBD1. Germline values: CDR1 DFQATT, CDR2 SNEGSKA (reference sequence). The V and J ends lost 0 bases and 4 bases, in that order; junction bases with no gene match: 4. CDR3 length equals 15 residues. The CDR3 is CSARDLGQGAETQYF. The CDR3 bases are TGCAGTGCTAGAGATCTAGGACAGGGGGCAGAGACCCAGTACTTC.

Regarding this clonotype: This may be a read error: a much more frequent sequence differs by one nucleotide. The genes are TRBV7-8 and TRBJ1-6; perhaps TRBD1 as D (6 bases). The V and J ends lost 3 bases and 9 bases respectively, with 18 bases between them. CDR1 and CDR2 (germline): SGHVS, FQNEAQ. The CDR3 runs to 16 residues. The CDR3 is CASSFDGGREGSPLHF. CDR3 in DNA: TGTGCCAGCAGCTTCGATGGGGGGCGCGAGGGTTCACCCCTCCACTTT.

This chain joins TRBV29-1 and TRBJ2-6; D possibly corresponds to TRBD1 (6 bases). This CDR3 spans 13 amino acids. Deletions cut 5 bases from V and 3 bases from J, with 8 bases between. Germline values: CDR1 SQVTM, CDR2 ANQGSEA. The chain's CDR3 is CSVQGLGANVLTF. The CDR3 coding sequence is TGCAGCGTTCAGGGGCTTGGGGCCAACGTCCTGACTTTC.

The V and J genes are TRBV7-9 and TRBJ1-5; D not certain. Germline V gene data show CDR1 as SEHNR and CDR2 as FQNEAQ (reference sequence). The CDR3 runs to 13 residues. V was shortened by 5 bases and J by 9 bases, with 14 bases between the two germline ends. This CDR3 is CASSKEGWGPQHF. As DNA, the CDR3 is TGTGCCAGCAGCAAGGAAGGATGGGGGCCCCAGCATTTT.

The V and J genes are TRBV6-5 and TRBJ2-7; 9 bases map to TRBD1. The CDR3 covers 14 residues. Per the germline V gene, CDR1 is MNHEY and CDR2 is SVGAGI. The ends lost 7 bases at V and 7 bases at J; junction bases unmatched: 11. The CDR3 DNA sequence: TGTGCCAGCAAGCCGGGACAGGGTTCGATTGAGCAGTACTTC. Translating gives CASKPGQGSIEQYF.

The CDR3 is CASSLNPREEAFF. DNA for the CDR3: TGTGCCAGCAGCTTAAACCCCAGAGAGGAAGCTTTCTTT. The gene calls are TRBV7-8 and TRBJ1-1; D is undetermined. The CDR3 loop spans 13 amino acids. From germline, CDR1 is SGHVS and CDR2 FQNEAQ. Trimming stripped 2 bases from V and 8 bases from J, with 12 bases between.

This clonotype was detected a few times. This chain uses TRBV9 with TRBJ1-6; no clear D gene. Trimming stripped 0 bases from V and 5 bases from J, with 3 bases between. Germline CDR1 and CDR2: SGDLS and YYNGEE. CDR3 length: 13 residues. CDR3 in DNA: TGTGCCAGCAGCGTAGGCAATAATTCACCCCTCCACTTT. It translates to CASSVGNNSPLHF.

This clonotype was counted ten times or more. This CDR3 is CASSLTGDYNSPLHF. In DNA, the CDR3 is TGTGCCAGCAGCTTGACAGGGGACTATAATTCACCCCTCCACTTT. The chain joins TRBV7-9 to TRBJ1-6; 8 nucleotides agree with TRBD1. This CDR3 comprises 15 residues. Germline V gene lookup returns CDR1 SEHNR and CDR2 FQNEAQ (reference sequence). V lost 3 bases and J lost 3; bases outside the gene matches: 1.